The 27 T cell receptor beta chains given below trace back to one sample, sequenced in a study of blood T cell repertoires in COVID-19. The protocol was immunoSEQ multiplex PCR, while the TCRdb copy is restricted to in-frame clones and leaves out a portion. This sample yields around 300,000 clones, of which about 90% are seen a single time; roughly a tenth belongs to the top ten. Input material: PBMCs or T cells enriched from blood (not recorded which). The receptor source for this set is a woman aged 25 to 39 who had recovered from COVID-19.

Comments on this clone: Distinct nucleotide sequences in the sample also encode this CDR3. The rearrangement uses TRBV18 and TRBJ1-5, with a weak D call TRBD1 (5 bases). The V end was cut by 3 bases, the J end by 2 bases, with 8 bases between. This CDR3 has 14 residues. In germline, CDR1 is KGHSH, CDR2 LQKENI. The CDR3 DNA sequence: TGTGCCAGCTCACCTCAGGGTGGCAATCAGCCCCAGCATTTT. Translating it yields CASSPQGGNQPQHF.

The J gene is TRBJ1-3, the V gene TRBV5-1; D may be TRBD1 (5 bases). CDR3 length equals 17 residues. Germline CDR1 and CDR2: SGHRS and YFSETQ. V lost 0 bases and J 4 bases, leaving 17 bases between the germline ends. The CDR3 DNA reads TGCGCCAGCAGCTTGGCGCCCGGGACTTTACAAGGAAACACCATATATTTT. Translated, it gives CASSLAPGTLQGNTIYF.

The chain combines TRBV19 with TRBJ1-5, with no clear D. V was clipped by 5 bases and J by 7 bases, with 15 bases between them. The CDR3 runs 14 residues. In germline, CDR1 is LNHDA, CDR2 SQIVND (reference sequence). CDR3 sequence (DNA): TGTGCCAGTAGTCTTCGGTCCGCGAAACAGCCCCAGCATTTT. Protein sequence: CASSLRSAKQPQHF.

J is TRBJ2-3 and V is TRBV19; TRBD1 aligns across 7 bases. CDR1 LNHDA and CDR2 SQIVND come from the germline V gene (reference sequence). After removal of 3 bases from V and 6 bases from J, the junction contained 21 bases not matched to a gene. The CDR3 covers 19 residues. CDR3 loop: CASSIAGTATTFGLDTQYF. The CDR3, as DNA: TGTGCCAGTAGTATTGCCGGGACAGCTACTACTTTCGGCCTCGATACGCAGTATTTT.

The V gene is TRBV11-2, the J gene TRBJ2-7; TRBD2 matches at 11 bases. The germline gives CDR1 SGHAT, CDR2 FQNNGV. V lost 3 bases to trimming and J lost 3 bases; unmatched junction nucleotides: 1. The length of the CDR3 is 14 residues. CDR3 sequence (DNA): TGTGCCAGCAGCTTTAGCGGGGGGGACTACGAGCAGTACTTC. Protein: CASSFSGGDYEQYF.

The chain employs TRBV6-6 and TRBJ1-6; possibly TRBD1 for D (6 bases). Trimming pared 5 bases from V and 7 bases from J, leaving 21 bases between. This CDR3 spans 17 amino acids. Germline V CDR1 and CDR2: MNHNY, SVGAGI (reference sequence). The CDR3, as DNA: TGTGCCAGCAGTCTAAAGGTCGGGGGGGCGCGCAATTCACCCCTCCACTTT. Encoded protein: CASSLKVGGARNSPLHF.

V usage is TRBV2 and J usage is TRBJ1-3, with TRBD1 matching 8 bases. V shed 2 bases and J 7 bases; nucleotides not matched to a gene: 1. Germline lookup yields CDR1 SNHLY and CDR2 FYNNEI. The CDR3 has 13 residues. In DNA, the CDR3 is TGTGCCAGCAGTGAAAACAGGGGGAACACCATATATTTT. Translating it yields CASSENRGNTIYF. The variable domain in full, with the rest retrieved from reference TRBV2 and TRBJ1-3, is EPEVTQTPSHQVTQMGQEVILRCVPISNHLYFYWYRQILGQKVEFLVSFYNNEISEKSEIFDDQFSVERPDGSNFTLKIRSTKLEDSAMYFCASSENRGNTIYFGEGSWLTVV.

V is TRBV4-1 and J is TRBJ1-5; 7 bases are shared with TRBD1. Germline values: CDR1 MGHRA, CDR2 YSYEKL. This CDR3 has 16 residues. The J segment lost 4 bases and the V segment lost 1 base, leaving 7 bases of the junction unmatched. CDR3 in amino acids: CASSQGGQRGNQPQHF. CDR3 bases: TGCGCCAGCAGCCAAGGGGGACAGAGAGGTAATCAGCCCCAGCATTTT.

The chain couples TRBV27 to TRBJ2-7; 15 bases align to TRBD2. CDR1 and CDR2 (germline): MNHEY, SMNVEV (reference sequence). The CDR3 length is 17 residues. V gave up 5 bases and J gave up 9 bases; unmatched junction bases: 14. Written as DNA, the CDR3 is TGTGCCAGCAGTCCCTGGACTAGCGGGAGGGGCGGGTCCGCGCAGTACTTC. Protein: CASSPWTSGRGGSAQYF.

The chain couples TRBV6-4 to TRBJ1-2; 7 bases are a match to TRBD1. The CDR3 contains 16 residues. V dropped 5 bases and J dropped 7; count of bases not matched to a gene: 16. Germline values: CDR1 MRHNA, CDR2 SNTAGT. CDR3 sequence: CASSPEGQVEYGGYTF. Written as DNA, the CDR3 is TGTGCCAGCAGTCCAGAAGGACAGGTTGAGTATGGTGGCTACACCTTC.

This chain joins TRBV2 and TRBJ1-5; D not resolved. Deletions cut 6 bases from V and 0 bases from J, with 15 bases between. This CDR3 is built from 16 residues. CDR1 is SNHLY and CDR2 is FYNNEI in the germline V gene. This CDR3 is CASRSLAAYSNQPQHF. The DNA for the CDR3 is TGTGCCAGCAGGAGTCTGGCGGCTTATAGCAATCAGCCCCAGCATTTT.

This chain joins TRBV10-3 and TRBJ2-7; no clear D. Germline CDR1 is ENHRY and CDR2 is SYGVKD. This CDR3 comprises 12 residues. With 9 bases removed from V and 5 bases from J, the gap between germline ends came to 14 bases. CDR3 loop: CAIATVDNEQYF. The CDR3 DNA is TGTGCCATAGCTACAGTAGACAACGAGCAGTACTTC.

A single count supports this clone. The V gene is TRBV27, the J gene TRBJ2-7, with TRBD1 identical over 7 bases. Looked up from germline, CDR1 is MNHEY and CDR2 is SMNVEV (reference sequence). The J segment lost 3 bases and the V segment lost 3 bases, leaving 8 bases of the junction unmatched. This CDR3 region has 15 residues. CDR3: CASSFNQGQIYEQYF. For the CDR3, the DNA is TGTGCCAGCAGTTTTAACCAGGGACAGATCTACGAGCAGTACTTC.

V gene TRBV5-5 combines with J gene TRBJ2-5; the match to TRBD1 covers 11 bases. CDR3 length: 17 residues. The germline V gene encodes CDR1 SGHKS and CDR2 YYEKEE (reference sequence). The trim removed 3 bases at V and 4 bases at J, leaving 11 bases unmatched. The CDR3 DNA reads TGTGCCAGCAGCTCGGGACAGGGGGTATGGAGCGGAGAGACCCAGTACTTC. Translated: CASSSGQGVWSGETQYF.

This chain connects TRBV2 to TRBJ1-3; D uncertain. V lost 3 bases and J lost 0, with 15 bases in between. Looked up from germline, CDR1 is SNHLY and CDR2 is FYNNEI. The CDR3 is 17 amino acids. The CDR3 spells CASSDLWGGDSGNTIYF. The CDR3 nucleotides are TGTGCCAGCAGTGATCTATGGGGAGGTGACTCTGGAAACACCATATATTTT.

V and J are TRBV10-2 and TRBJ1-3; 7 positions agree with TRBD1. The CDR3 consists of 17 residues. V gave up 8 bases and J gave up 0 bases; unmatched junction bases: 13. Looked up from germline, CDR1 is WSHSY and CDR2 is SAAADI. CDR3 loop: CASGDTGEIYSGNTIYF. CDR3 DNA sequence: TGCGCCAGCGGGGACACAGGGGAGATTTACTCTGGAAACACCATATATTTT.

To note about this clone: Other nucleotide sequences from this sample produce the same CDR3. The rearrangement joins TRBV5-1 to TRBJ1-2, with unresolved D. V lost 4 bases and J lost 5, with 9 bases in between. This CDR3 has 12 residues. Germline V gives CDR1 SGHRS, CDR2 YFSETQ. The CDR3 here is CASSLGDYGYTF. CDR3 nucleotides: TGCGCCAGCAGCCTTGGAGATTATGGCTACACCTTC. The entire variable domain, with the rest obtained from reference TRBV5-1 and TRBJ1-2, is as follows: KAGVTQTPRYLIKTRGQQVTLSCSPISGHRSVSWYQQTPGQGLQFLFEYFSETQRNKGNFPGRFSGRQFSNSRSEMNVSTLELGDSALYLCASSLGDYGYTFGSGTRLTVV.

This clone was observed once. The rearrangement joins TRBV12-3 or TRBV12-4 to TRBJ2-7; weak D call: TRBD2 (5 bases). The V and J ends lost 3 bases and 7 bases respectively, with 7 bases between them. The CDR3 totals 11 residues. Written as DNA, the CDR3 is TGTGCCAGCAGTTTGCGGGTAGAGCAGTACTTC. It encodes CASSLRVEQYF.

The gene calls are TRBV10-2 and TRBJ1-5; D perhaps matches TRBD1 (5 bases). Germline V lookup: CDR1 WSHSY, CDR2 SAAADI. Trimming removed 2 bases from V and 0 bases from J, with 14 bases in between. The CDR3 is made up of 17 amino acids. The CDR3 region has the DNA TGCGCCAGCAGTGAGGGGGAGGGGTCTCATAGCAATCAGCCCCAGCATTTT. Translated, it gives CASSEGEGSHSNQPQHF.

This clone occurred once. J is TRBJ2-1 and V is TRBV29-1; TRBD1 might be the D (6 bases). Germline assignment: CDR1 SQVTM and CDR2 ANQGSEA. The CDR3 loop spans 14 amino acids. The ends were cut back, 1 base at V and 9 bases at J, with 16 bases in the middle. The CDR3 sequence is CSVEADFGTSEQFF. DNA for the CDR3: TGCAGCGTTGAAGCTGATTTCGGGACAAGTGAGCAGTTCTTC.

This clone is a singleton in its sample. The rearrangement links TRBV7-9 to TRBJ2-2; D unclear. Germline loops: CDR1 SEHNR, CDR2 FQNEAQ (reference sequence). Trimming stripped 1 base from V and 5 bases from J, with 8 bases between. The CDR3 runs 14 residues. The CDR3 spells CASSLGYQTGELFF. The CDR3 nucleotides are TGTGCCAGCAGCTTAGGGTACCAGACCGGGGAGCTGTTTTTT.

V and J are TRBV9 and TRBJ1-3; D call uncertain. Trimming took off 1 base at V and 0 bases at J, with 8 bases between the two ends. This CDR3 has 15 amino acids. Germline assignment: CDR1 SGDLS and CDR2 YYNGEE. DNA for the CDR3: TGTGCCAGCAGCGTATCTCAGTTCTCTGGAAACACCATATATTTT. It is translated as CASSVSQFSGNTIYF.

The CDR3 loop reads CSVGGTDGTDTQYF. CDR3 DNA sequence: TGCAGCGTTGGGGGGACAGACGGGACAGATACGCAGTATTTT. V is TRBV29-1 and J is TRBJ2-3, with 7 bases identical to TRBD1. The junction had 7 bases not matched to a gene; V was cut back by 4 bases and J by 3 bases. The CDR3 spans 14 residues. Germline V lookup: CDR1 SQVTM, CDR2 ANQGSEA.

J is TRBJ1-6 and V is TRBV28, with D possibly being TRBD1 (5 bases). V lost 6 bases and J lost 3, with 12 bases in between. Germline V gives CDR1 MDHEN, CDR2 SYDVKM. The CDR3 runs to 15 residues. This CDR3 is CASSPTDNYNSPLHF. In DNA, the CDR3 is TGTGCCAGCAGCCCGACAGATAACTATAATTCACCCCTCCACTTT.

This clone occurred once. J is TRBJ2-1 and V is TRBV5-1; 8 positions agree with TRBD1. The germline CDR1 and CDR2 sequences are SGHRS and YFSETQ. This CDR3 region has 14 residues. J was trimmed by 8 bases and V by 2 bases; bases with no gene match: 6. CDR3 DNA sequence: TGCGCCAGCAGCTTACGCTCGGACAGGGATGAGCAGTTCTTC. Residues: CASSLRSDRDEQFF.

This clone was recorded only once. The rearrangement links TRBV27 to TRBJ2-2; D remains unclear. The CDR3 covers 13 residues. Trimming shortened V by 6 bases and J by 2 bases, and 7 bases separated the two germline ends. Germline V gene sequence: CDR1 MNHEY, CDR2 SMNVEV (reference sequence). CDR3 nucleotides: TGTGCCAGCAGGGTCAGAAACACCGGGGAGCTGTTTTTT. Translation gives CASRVRNTGELFF.

The chain is built from TRBV13 and TRBJ2-1; D is uncertain. The CDR3 is 18 residues long. The V end lost 2 bases, the J end lost 2 bases, and 19 bases lay between the germline ends. Germline V gives CDR1 PRHDT, CDR2 FYEKMQ (reference sequence). The CDR3 nucleotides are TGTGCCAGCAGCTTATATCTCGGTGGGCTGAAGGCCTACAATGAGCAGTTCTTC. Its protein is CASSLYLGGLKAYNEQFF.